Each of the 12 T cell receptor beta chains below was sequenced from the same sample in a study of blood T cell repertoires in COVID-19. Produced via immunoSEQ multiplex PCR; TCRdb's table is partial and in-frame only. The table records roughly 140,000 clones, about 83% of them present only once. Material: peripheral blood. The receptors come from a woman aged 40 to 55 with acute or convalescent COVID-19.

Concerning this clone itself: Other DNA variants within this sample encode the same CDR3. The gene calls are TRBV7-3 and TRBJ1-1; D uncertain. This CDR3 is 13 amino acids long. Trimming took off 6 bases at V and 1 base at J, with 9 bases between the two ends. Germline V gives CDR1 SGHTA, CDR2 FQGTGA. CDR3 in amino acids: CASSGQPNTEAFF. Here the CDR3 DNA reads TGTGCCAGCAGTGGGCAGCCGAACACTGAAGCTTTCTTT.

CDR3 in DNA: TGTGCCATCAGTGAAACAGGGATTGGAAACACCATATATTTT. Amino acid sequence: CAISETGIGNTIYF. This sequence joins TRBV10-3 and TRBJ1-3; tentatively, D is TRBD1 (6 bases). CDR3 length: 14 residues. The ends were cut back, 3 bases at V and 3 bases at J, with 9 bases in the middle. Germline loops: CDR1 ENHRY, CDR2 SYGVKD.

The chain uses TRBV7-2 and TRBJ2-2; D not resolved. The CDR3 runs to 14 residues. V lost 6 bases and J lost 1, with 9 bases in between. Germline loops: CDR1 SGHTA, CDR2 FQGNSA. The CDR3 DNA reads TGTGCCAGCAGTTTTAGGAGGAACACCGGGGAGCTGTTTTTT. Translation gives CASSFRRNTGELFF.

The gene calls are TRBV29-1 and TRBJ2-3; 12 positions match TRBD1. Germline V gene data show CDR1 as SQVTM and CDR2 as ANQGSEA. J gave up 5 bases and V 1 base, and 7 bases lay outside the gene matches. This CDR3 spans 16 amino acids. This chain's CDR3 is CSVEARGQGAVDTQYF. In DNA, the CDR3 is TGCAGCGTTGAAGCCCGGGGACAGGGGGCTGTAGATACGCAGTATTTT.

This clone appeared a single time. The V gene is TRBV4-3, the J gene TRBJ2-7; D possibly corresponds to TRBD2 (6 bases). Looked up from germline, CDR1 is LGHNA and CDR2 is YSLEER. Trimming removed 1 base at V and 3 bases at J, with 13 bases between. The CDR3 spans 15 residues. As DNA, the CDR3 is TGCGCCAGCAGCCAAGTATCCGGGACTGTCTACGAGCAGTACTTC. It specifies CASSQVSGTVYEQYF.

In this sample, this clone turned up a few times. The V gene is TRBV10-3, the J gene TRBJ2-6, with D perhaps TRBD2 (6 bases). The CDR3 is 19 residues long. With 0 bases removed from V and 1 base from J, the gap between germline ends came to 16 bases. Per germline, CDR1 ENHRY and CDR2 SYGVKD. The CDR3 coding sequence is TGTGCCATCAGTGAGTCGCCGCGGGGAATTGTATCTGGGGCCAACGTCCTGACTTTC. Amino acid sequence: CAISESPRGIVSGANVLTF.

This clone was counted once. V is TRBV28 and J is TRBJ1-2, with a tentative D call TRBD1 (5 bases). Trimming cost V 10 bases and J 1 base, with 13 bases left between them. Looked up from germline, CDR1 is MDHEN and CDR2 is SYDVKM. The CDR3 runs 13 residues. The CDR3: CATSRGGNYGYTF. The CDR3 coding sequence is TGTGCCACATCCCGGGGGGGTAACTATGGCTACACCTTC.

This clone was seen just once. The V gene is TRBV18, the J gene TRBJ1-1, with D perhaps matching TRBD1 (5 bases). The CDR3 spans 13 residues. Germline V lookup: CDR1 KGHSH, CDR2 LQKENI. V dropped 3 bases and J dropped 0 bases, with 5 bases sitting between them. DNA of the CDR3: TGTGCCAGCTCACCGGACATGAACACTGAAGCTTTCTTT. Encoded protein: CASSPDMNTEAFF. Looking up the rest from reference TRBV18 and TRBJ1-1 gives the full variable domain: NAGVMQNPRHLVRRRGQEARLRCSPMKGHSHVYWYRQLPEEGLKFMVYLQKENIIDESGMPKERFSAEFPKEGPSILRIQQVVRGDSAAYFCASSPDMNTEAFFGQGTRLTVV.

The rearrangement joins TRBV18 to TRBJ2-5; possible D gene TRBD2, 6 bases. This CDR3 spans 13 amino acids. Per germline, CDR1 KGHSH and CDR2 LQKENI. Trimming shortened V by 3 bases and J by 5 bases, and 10 bases separated the two germline ends. The chain's CDR3 is CASSPSGGETQYF. The CDR3 nucleotides read TGTGCCAGCTCACCGTCAGGAGGGGAGACCCAGTACTTC.

The CDR3 region is CASSLRENVPNSPLHF. The CDR3 DNA is TGTGCCAGCAGTTTACGAGAGAATGTTCCCAATTCACCCCTCCACTTT. This chain uses TRBV27 with TRBJ1-6; the D is unclear. The germline V gene encodes CDR1 MNHEY and CDR2 SMNVEV (reference sequence). The CDR3 covers 16 residues. Trimming shortened V by 2 bases and J by 7 bases, and 15 bases separated the two germline ends.

The chain links TRBV5-8 to TRBJ2-7; a weak D match, TRBD2 (6 bases). This CDR3 is built from 15 residues. The germline V gene encodes CDR1 SGHTS and CDR2 YDEGEE. V gave up 7 bases and J gave up 3 bases, with 20 bases separating them. The CDR3: CASPPGESPFYEQYF. The CDR3 nucleotides are TGTGCCAGCCCCCCGGGGGAGAGTCCCTTCTACGAGCAGTACTTC.

This clone was counted ten times or more. The chain combines TRBV3-1 (or the pseudogene TRBV3-2) with TRBJ2-7; perhaps TRBD2 as D (6 bases). V was pared by 6 bases and J by 4 bases, with 16 bases between. The CDR3 consists of 14 residues. The germline gives CDR1 LGHDT, CDR2 YNNKEL (reference sequence). CDR3 residues: CASSLRVTRYEQYF. The CDR3 DNA sequence: TGTGCCAGCAGTCTAAGGGTGACTAGATACGAGCAGTACTTC.